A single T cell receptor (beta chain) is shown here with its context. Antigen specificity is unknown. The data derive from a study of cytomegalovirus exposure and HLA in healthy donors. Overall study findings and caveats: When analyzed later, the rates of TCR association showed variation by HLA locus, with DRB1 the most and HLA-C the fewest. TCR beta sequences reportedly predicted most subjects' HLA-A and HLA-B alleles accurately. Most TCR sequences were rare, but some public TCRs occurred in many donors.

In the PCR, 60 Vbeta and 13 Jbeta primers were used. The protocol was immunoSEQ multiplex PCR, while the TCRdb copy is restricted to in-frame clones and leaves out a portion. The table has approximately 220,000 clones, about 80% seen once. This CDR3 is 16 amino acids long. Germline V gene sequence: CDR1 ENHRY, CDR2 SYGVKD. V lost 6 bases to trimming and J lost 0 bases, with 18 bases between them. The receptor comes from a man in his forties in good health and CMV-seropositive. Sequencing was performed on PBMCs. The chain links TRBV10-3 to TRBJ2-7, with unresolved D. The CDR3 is CAISVNDGYYSYEQYF. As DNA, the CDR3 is TGTGCCATCAGCGTGAACGACGGCTACTACTCCTACGAGCAGTACTTC.